The clone carrying this TCR beta chain was counted ten times or more. Those enrolled, adults aged 18 to 89 years, came from about two dozen US areas. Participants had their cohort set by participant-reported clinical history. Recovery meant two consecutive negative NP/OP PCR tests, professional clearance, or resolved symptoms. This specimen comes from a study of blood T cell repertoires in COVID-19. Study information: The cDNA or gDNA used as material had been derived from T cells, B-cell-depleted T cells, or PBMCs.

Trimming took off 8 bases at V and 6 bases at J, with 14 bases between the two ends. Germline V CDR1 and CDR2: MGHDK, SYGVNS. This CDR3 has 12 amino acids. Assay: immunoSEQ multiplex PCR; the TCRdb copy retains only in-frame clones and omits some. The sample records a few hundred thousand clones, around 86% being singletons. The V call is TRBV25-1, the J call TRBJ2-7, with D maybe TRBD2 (5 bases). This TCR derives from a woman between 18 and 29 years old who had recovered from COVID-19. Sequencing was done on a sample of PBMCs or T cells enriched from blood (not recorded which). CDR3 loop: CASRRGLAEQYF. The CDR3 nucleotides read TGTGCCAGCCGACGGGGATTAGCCGAGCAGTACTTC.